A few counts support the clone carrying this T cell receptor (beta chain). Its target is not known. The entry originates in a study of identical twins. General study findings and limits: Excess twin sharing in beta out-of-frame sequences was weaker. The same donors were not followed; conclusions instead depended on cross-sectional statistical analysis. Invariant MAIT and iNKT cells could partly confound zero-insertion analyses.

TCRdb re-derived calls from the 5' RACE reads in MiXCR, one entry per CDR3 protein. The top ten hold more than 0.4% of the sample, which has around 530,000 distinct CDR3 sequences, over 12% seen once. These records were also assigned to another study, of yellow fever vaccine responses in identical twins. Per that paper: Vaccine T cell responses of twins reportedly seemed partly convergent and partly personalized.

The TCR comes from a woman younger than 30 in good health. Sequenced sample: CD4+ T cells sorted from blood.

CDR3 nucleotide sequence: TGCAGTGCTAGAGTGGGGGGGGCAGCGAACACCGGGGAGCTGTTTTTT. Protein: CSARVGGAANTGELFF. The chain recombines TRBV20-1 with TRBJ2-2; possibly TRBD2 for D (7 bases). The germline gives CDR1 DFQATT, CDR2 SNEGSKA (reference sequence). The CDR3 spans 16 residues. Trimming removed 1 base from V and 0 bases from J, with 12 bases in between.